These 14 T cell receptor beta chains originate from one sample sequenced in a study of blood T cell repertoires in COVID-19. Generated by immunoSEQ multiplex PCR, the TCRdb table keeps only in-frame clones and is missing some. The table shows a few hundred thousand clones, with 75% to 90% occurring only once. The sequencing sample was made of PBMCs or T cells enriched from blood (not recorded which). These receptors originate from a woman between 25 and 40 years old who had been exposed to COVID-19.

This chain uses TRBV28 with TRBJ1-5; maybe TRBD1 (5 bases). In germline, CDR1 is MDHEN, CDR2 SYDVKM. V dropped 3 bases and J dropped 3 bases, with 9 bases sitting between them. This CDR3 comprises 14 residues. CDR3 amino acids: CASSLHRNNQPQHF. For the CDR3, the DNA is TGTGCCAGCAGTTTGCACAGGAACAATCAGCCCCAGCATTTT. The variable domain in full, completed from reference TRBV28 and TRBJ1-5, reads DVKVTQSSRYLVKRTGEKVFLECVQDMDHENMFWYRQDPGLGLRLIYFSYDVKMKEKGDIPEGYSVSREKKERFSLILESASTNQTSMYLCASSLHRNNQPQHFGDGTRLSIL.

The chain couples TRBV27 to TRBJ1-2, with 7 bases fitting TRBD1. The V segment lost 3 bases and the J segment 2 bases; nucleotides outside the gene matches: 12. This CDR3 has 17 amino acids. CDR1 is MNHEY and CDR2 is SMNVEV in the germline V gene (reference sequence). CDR3 sequence (DNA): TGTGCCAGCAGTTTGACCCGACAGGGCCCTGGAAACTATGGCTACACCTTC. Protein product: CASSLTRQGPGNYGYTF.

The rearrangement links TRBV2 to TRBJ2-1, with a weak D call TRBD2 (6 bases). The CDR3 consists of 15 residues. The germline CDR1 and CDR2 sequences are SNHLY and FYNNEI. V shed 4 bases and J shed 6 bases, with 16 bases lying between them. The CDR3 loop reads CASSVAGPRTNEQFF. The CDR3 DNA reads as TGTGCCAGCAGTGTGGCGGGACCACGAACCAATGAGCAGTTCTTC.

The gene calls are TRBV7-9 and TRBJ1-2; TRBD1 agrees at 7 bases. CDR3 length: 16 residues. V lost 3 bases and J lost 4; bases outside the gene matches: 11. The germline V gene encodes CDR1 SEHNR and CDR2 FQNEAQ (reference sequence). The CDR3 bases are TGTGCCAGCAGCTTCGTCTCCGGGACAGCCTCCTATGGCTACACCTTC. Its translation: CASSFVSGTASYGYTF.

The gene calls are TRBV5-1 and TRBJ1-5, with D possibly being TRBD1 (5 bases). The CDR3 is made up of 15 amino acids. CDR1 SGHRS and CDR2 YFSETQ come from the germline V gene. Trimming shortened V by 0 bases and J by 6 bases, and 13 bases separated the two germline ends. CDR3 DNA: TGCGCCAGCAGCTTGGGAGGAGGGGAGGGTCAGCCCCAGCATTTT. This sequence encodes CASSLGGGEGQPQHF.

The rearrangement links TRBV6-1 to TRBJ2-5; D is perhaps TRBD2 (7 bases). This CDR3 contains 15 residues. Germline CDR1 reads MNHNS; CDR2 reads SASEGT. Trimming removed 2 bases at V and 5 bases at J, with 15 bases between. The CDR3 nucleotides are TGTGCCAGCAGTGAAATGGGGGGGGGCTGGGAGACCCAGTACTTC. This translates into CASSEMGGGWETQYF.

The chain uses TRBV5-1 and TRBJ2-7; D might be TRBD2 (7 bases). V was pared by 3 bases and J by 1 base, with 20 bases between. CDR3 size: 17 residues. Germline loops: CDR1 SGHRS, CDR2 YFSETQ. The CDR3 DNA reads as TGCGCCAGCAGCTCTCGGACGGGGGGCGTTATATCCTACGAGCAGTACTTC. Translating it yields CASSSRTGGVISYEQYF.

In this sample, this clone turned up once. This chain joins TRBV6-5 and TRBJ2-3; TRBD1 might be the D (5 bases). V shed 7 bases and J shed 1 base, with 15 bases lying between them. Germline CDR1 is MNHEY and CDR2 is SVGAGI. This CDR3 region has 15 residues. CDR3 residues: CASTGSQGGTDTQYF. For the CDR3, the DNA is TGTGCCAGCACGGGTTCGCAGGGCGGCACAGATACGCAGTATTTT.

The J gene is TRBJ2-4, the V gene TRBV7-2; TRBD2 aligns across 11 bases. This CDR3 is 15 amino acids long. J was trimmed by 1 base and V by 8 bases; bases with no gene match: 4. Germline CDR1 reads SGHTA; CDR2 reads FQGNSA. This CDR3 is CASRPSGGAKNIQYF. The DNA of the CDR3 is TGTGCCAGCCGGCCTAGCGGGGGGGCCAAAAACATTCAGTACTTC.

J is TRBJ1-3 and V is TRBV5-1, with D possibly being TRBD1 (5 bases). Trimming removed 4 bases from V and 0 bases from J, with 11 bases in between. The germline CDR1 and CDR2 sequences are SGHRS and YFSETQ. The CDR3 runs 15 residues. CDR3 loop: CASSPRGSSGNTIYF. For the CDR3, the DNA is TGCGCCAGCAGCCCGCGGGGGAGCTCTGGAAACACCATATATTTT.

The chain couples TRBV19 to TRBJ1-5; D is possibly TRBD1 (5 bases). V lost 0 bases, J lost 4 bases, and 10 bases lay in between. Germline CDR1 LNHDA, CDR2 SQIVND (reference sequence). The CDR3 totals 15 residues. The CDR3 here is CASSIDQTVNQPQHF. CDR3 in DNA: TGTGCCAGTAGTATAGATCAGACAGTAAATCAGCCCCAGCATTTT.

This chain uses TRBV7-2 with TRBJ2-5; perhaps TRBD2 as D (7 bases). The CDR3 contains 15 residues. Per the germline V gene, CDR1 is SGHTA and CDR2 is FQGNSA. V was cut by 5 bases and J by 4 bases, with 17 bases left in between. DNA of the CDR3: TGTGCCAGCAGCACCGAGGGGGGGCGCGTAGAGACCCAGTACTTC. Amino acids: CASSTEGGRVETQYF.

This sequence joins TRBV11-2 and TRBJ1-1; D is undetermined. CDR1 is SGHAT and CDR2 is FQNNGV in the germline V gene. The CDR3 is 16 amino acids. V was pared by 5 bases and J by 4 bases, with 20 bases between. CDR3 sequence: CASSPARFGASTEAFF. CDR3 sequence (DNA): TGTGCCAGCAGCCCAGCCCGGTTTGGAGCGTCCACTGAAGCTTTCTTT. Drawing the rest from reference TRBV11-2 and TRBJ1-1, the complete variable domain is EAGVAQSPRYKIIEKRQSVAFWCNPISGHATLYWYQQILGQGPKLLIQFQNNGVVDDSQLPKDRFSAERLKGVDSTLKIQPAKLEDSAVYLCASSPARFGASTEAFFGQGTRLTVV.

This rearrangement joins TRBV3-1 (or the pseudogene TRBV3-2) to TRBJ2-3; 8 bases match TRBD2. J was trimmed by 4 bases and V by 1 base; bases with no gene match: 4. The germline CDR1 and CDR2 sequences are LGHDT and YNNKEL (reference sequence). This CDR3 contains 15 residues. The CDR3 DNA reads as TGTGCCAGCAGCCAAGTGAGCGGGGGCCCAGATACGCAGTATTTT. It translates to CASSQVSGGPDTQYF.